This is a list of T cell receptor beta chains from one sample in a study of blood T cell repertoires in COVID-19. Sequencing used immunoSEQ multiplex PCR; TCRdb keeps in-frame clones, though not all of them. There are roughly 120,000 clones in the sample; 90% occur only once, and about 4.5% lies in the top ten. Sequencing was done on a sample of peripheral blood. These receptors came from a man aged 55-75 years with COVID-19, enrolled during active disease. CDR3s include the opening cysteine and the closing phenylalanine or tryptophan. Each record gives: J gene, V gene, D gene, clone size, CDR3 DNA, CDR3 protein. D genes are given only for firm matches. The size field is filled for only some rows; it gives once, few, many or a size class.

J: TRBJ1-2; V: TRBV20-1; D: NA; size: once; DNA: TGCAGTGCTAGTCCCAGGGGTAACTATGGCTACACCTTC; CDR3: CSASPRGNYGYTF
J: TRBJ1-5; V: TRBV7-2; D: TRBD1; size: NA; DNA: TGTGCCAGCAGCTTAGACAGGGGGTTGGGGCAGCCCCAGCATTTT; CDR3: CASSLDRGLGQPQHF
J: TRBJ2-2; V: TRBV28; D: TRBD1; size: NA; DNA: TGTGCCAGCAGTCGACAGGGCCCCGGGGAGCTGTTTTTT; CDR3: CASSRQGPGELFF
J: TRBJ2-3; V: TRBV5-1; D: NA; size: NA; DNA: TGCGCCAGCAAAGAGGCGGCAGATACGCAGTATTTT; CDR3: CASKEAADTQYF
J: TRBJ1-1; V: TRBV4-2; D: NA; size: NA; DNA: TGTGCCAGCAGCCAAGACACAGACCTGAACACTGAAGCTTTCTTT; CDR3: CASSQDTDLNTEAFF
J: TRBJ1-4; V: TRBV7-9; D: NA; size: NA; DNA: TGTGCCAGCCAAAGACAGGAGAATGAAAAACTGTTTTTT; CDR3: CASQRQENEKLFF
J: TRBJ2-5; V: TRBV29-1; D: NA; size: NA; DNA: TGCAGCGTTGATCCCGGACACGGGGAGACCCAGTACTTC; CDR3: CSVDPGHGETQYF
J: TRBJ1-4; V: TRBV5-8; D: TRBD1; size: NA; DNA: TGTGCCAGCACCGAAGACAGGGTTTATAATGAAAAACTGTTTTTT; CDR3: CASTEDRVYNEKLFF
J: TRBJ1-1; V: TRBV5-8; D: NA; size: NA; DNA: TGTGCCAGCAGCATACACAGGGTGAACACTGAAGCTTTCTTT; CDR3: CASSIHRVNTEAFF
J: TRBJ1-3; V: TRBV15; D: NA; size: NA; DNA: TGTGCCACCAGCAGGGAGGACAGTGCCGGAAACACCATATATTTT; CDR3: CATSREDSAGNTIYF
J: TRBJ2-5; V: TRBV4-1; D: NA; size: NA; DNA: TGCGCCAGCAGCCAAGAAGGTACAGAAGAGACCCAGTACTTC; CDR3: CASSQEGTEETQYF
J: TRBJ2-2; V: TRBV13; D: NA; size: NA; DNA: TGTGCCAGAGGGCACAGGGAAGCCGGGGAGCTGTTTTTT; CDR3: CARGHREAGELFF
J: TRBJ2-3; V: TRBV5-1; D: TRBD2; size: NA; DNA: TGCGCCAGCAGCGCCCTAGCGGGGAACACAGATACGCAGTATTTT; CDR3: CASSALAGNTDTQYF
J: TRBJ1-1; V: TRBV11-3; D: NA; size: NA; DNA: TGTGCCAGCAGCTTTACGGGGGACGTCGGGACTGAAGCTTTCTTT; CDR3: CASSFTGDVGTEAFF
J: TRBJ2-6; V: TRBV19; D: NA; size: NA; DNA: TGTGCCAGTAGTCCCGTAGGTAGGGGCGCTGGGGCCAACGTCCTGACTTTC; CDR3: CASSPVGRGAGANVLTF